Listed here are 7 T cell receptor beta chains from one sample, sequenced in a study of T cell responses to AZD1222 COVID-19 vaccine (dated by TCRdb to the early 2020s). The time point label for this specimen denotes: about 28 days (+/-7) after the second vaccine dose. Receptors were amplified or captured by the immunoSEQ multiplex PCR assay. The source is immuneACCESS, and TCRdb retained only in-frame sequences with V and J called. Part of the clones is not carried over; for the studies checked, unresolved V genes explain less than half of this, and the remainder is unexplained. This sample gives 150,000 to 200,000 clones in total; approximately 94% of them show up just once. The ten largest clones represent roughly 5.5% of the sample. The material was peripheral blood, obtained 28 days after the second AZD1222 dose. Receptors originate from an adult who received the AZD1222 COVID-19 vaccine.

This CDR3 reads CASSSGQGAPWYF. In DNA, the CDR3 is TGTGCCAGTAGTTCCGGACAGGGGGCGCCGTGGTACTTC. This chain uses TRBV19 with TRBJ2-7; 11 bases are a match to TRBD1. CDR1 is LNHDA, CDR2 SQIVND, per germline (reference sequence). The CDR3 is made up of 13 amino acids. J lost 12 bases, V lost 5 bases, and 9 bases had no gene match.

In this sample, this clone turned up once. As DNA, the CDR3 is TGTGCCAGCAGCTTGAACCTACAGGGGGTAAAGGACACTGAAGCTTTCTTT. Translating gives CASSLNLQGVKDTEAFF. The J gene is TRBJ1-1, the V gene TRBV11-2, with TRBD1 matching 8 bases. The CDR3 is made up of 17 amino acids. The trim removed 3 bases at V and 3 bases at J, leaving 12 bases unmatched. CDR1 is SGHAT and CDR2 is FQNNGV in the germline V gene.

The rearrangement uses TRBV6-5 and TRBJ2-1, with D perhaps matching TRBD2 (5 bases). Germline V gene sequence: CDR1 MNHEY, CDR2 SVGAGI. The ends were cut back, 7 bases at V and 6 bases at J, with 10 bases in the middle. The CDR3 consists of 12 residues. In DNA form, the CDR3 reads TGTGCCAGCACCCACCGGGGCAATGAGCAGTTCTTC. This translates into CASTHRGNEQFF.

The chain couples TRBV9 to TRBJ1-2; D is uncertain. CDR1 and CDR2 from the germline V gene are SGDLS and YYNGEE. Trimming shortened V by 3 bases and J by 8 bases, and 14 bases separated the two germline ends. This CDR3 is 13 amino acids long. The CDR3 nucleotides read TGTGCCAGCAGCGCTGCCCCGAGAGGCGGCTACACCTTC. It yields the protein CASSAAPRGGYTF.

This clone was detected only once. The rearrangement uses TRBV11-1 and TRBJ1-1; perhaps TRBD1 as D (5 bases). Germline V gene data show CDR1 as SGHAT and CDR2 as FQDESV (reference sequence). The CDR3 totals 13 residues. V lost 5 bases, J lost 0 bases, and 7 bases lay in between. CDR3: CASSLGVNTEAFF. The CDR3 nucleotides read TGTGCCAGCAGCCTAGGGGTGAACACTGAAGCTTTCTTT.

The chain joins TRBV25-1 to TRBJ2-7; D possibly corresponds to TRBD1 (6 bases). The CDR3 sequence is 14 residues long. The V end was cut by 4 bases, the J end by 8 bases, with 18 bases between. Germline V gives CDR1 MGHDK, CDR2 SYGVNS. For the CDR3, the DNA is TGTGCCAGCAGTGGTACCAGGACAGAGCAAAAGCAGTACTTC. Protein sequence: CASSGTRTEQKQYF.

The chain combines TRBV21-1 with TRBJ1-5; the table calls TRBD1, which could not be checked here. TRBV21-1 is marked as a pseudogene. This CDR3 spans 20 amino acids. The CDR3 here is CASSRRKKKRDRGSNQPQHF. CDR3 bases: TGTGCCAGCAGCCGACGAAAAAAGAAAAGGGACAGGGGTAGCAATCAGCCCCAGCATTTT.